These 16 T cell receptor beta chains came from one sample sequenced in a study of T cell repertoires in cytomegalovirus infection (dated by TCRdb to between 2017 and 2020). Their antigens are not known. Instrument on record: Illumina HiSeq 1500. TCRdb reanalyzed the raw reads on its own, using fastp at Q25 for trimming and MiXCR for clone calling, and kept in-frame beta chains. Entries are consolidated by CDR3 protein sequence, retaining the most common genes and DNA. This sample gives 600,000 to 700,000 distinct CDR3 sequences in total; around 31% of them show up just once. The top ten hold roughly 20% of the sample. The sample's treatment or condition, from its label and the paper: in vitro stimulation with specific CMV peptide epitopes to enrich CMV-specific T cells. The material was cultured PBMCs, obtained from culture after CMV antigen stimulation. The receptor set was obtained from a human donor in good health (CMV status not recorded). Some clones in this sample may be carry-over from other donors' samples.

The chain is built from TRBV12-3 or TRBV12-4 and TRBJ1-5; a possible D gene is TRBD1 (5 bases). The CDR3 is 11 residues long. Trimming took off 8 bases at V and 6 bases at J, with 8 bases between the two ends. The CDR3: CASGGGQPQHF. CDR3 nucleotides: TGTGCCAGCGGGGGGGGTCAGCCCCAGCATTTT.

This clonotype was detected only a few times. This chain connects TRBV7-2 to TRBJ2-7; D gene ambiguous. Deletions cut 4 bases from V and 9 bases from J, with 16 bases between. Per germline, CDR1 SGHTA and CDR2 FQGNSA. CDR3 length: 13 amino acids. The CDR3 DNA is TGTGCCAGCAGCTCAACGACGGCCCTATGGCAGTACTTC. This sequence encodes CASSSTTALWQYF. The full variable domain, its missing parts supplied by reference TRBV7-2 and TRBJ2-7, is GAGVSQSPSNKVTEKGKDVELRCDPISGHTALYWYRQSLGQGLEFLIYFQGNSAPDKSGLPSDRFSAERTGGSVSTLTIQRTQQEDSAVYLCASSSTTALWQYFGPGTRLTVT.

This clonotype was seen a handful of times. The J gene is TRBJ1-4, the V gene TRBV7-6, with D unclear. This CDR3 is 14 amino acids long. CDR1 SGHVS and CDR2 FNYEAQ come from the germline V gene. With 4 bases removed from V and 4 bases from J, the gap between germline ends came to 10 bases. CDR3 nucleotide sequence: TGTGCCAGCAGCTGGGAGCATGGTAATGAAAAACTGTTTTTT. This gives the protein CASSWEHGNEKLFF.

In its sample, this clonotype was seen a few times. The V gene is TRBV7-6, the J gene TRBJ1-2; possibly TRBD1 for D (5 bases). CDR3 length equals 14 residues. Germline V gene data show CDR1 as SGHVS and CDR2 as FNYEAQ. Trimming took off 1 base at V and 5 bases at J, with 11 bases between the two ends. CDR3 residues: CASSLDLKGYGYTF. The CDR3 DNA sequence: TGTGCCAGCAGCTTAGATCTAAAGGGGTATGGCTACACCTTC.

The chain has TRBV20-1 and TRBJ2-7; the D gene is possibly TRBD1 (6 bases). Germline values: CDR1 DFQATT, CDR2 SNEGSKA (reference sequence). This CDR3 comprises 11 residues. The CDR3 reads CSPGQFDEQYF. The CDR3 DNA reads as TGCAGCCCAGGACAGTTTGACGAGCAGTACTTC.

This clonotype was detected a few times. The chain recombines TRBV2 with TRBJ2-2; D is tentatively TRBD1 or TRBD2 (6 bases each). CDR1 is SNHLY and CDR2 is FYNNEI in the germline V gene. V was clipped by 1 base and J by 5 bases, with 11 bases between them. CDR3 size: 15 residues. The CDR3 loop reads CASSEVGAGTGELFF. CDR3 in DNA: TGTGCCAGCAGTGAAGTGGGGGCGGGAACCGGGGAGCTGTTTTTT.

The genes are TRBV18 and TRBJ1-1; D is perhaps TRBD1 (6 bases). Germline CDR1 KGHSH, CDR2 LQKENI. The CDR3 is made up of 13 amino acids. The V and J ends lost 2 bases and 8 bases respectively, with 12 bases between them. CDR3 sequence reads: CASSPAPRGEAFF. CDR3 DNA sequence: TGTGCCAGCTCACCAGCCCCAAGGGGGGAAGCTTTCTTT.

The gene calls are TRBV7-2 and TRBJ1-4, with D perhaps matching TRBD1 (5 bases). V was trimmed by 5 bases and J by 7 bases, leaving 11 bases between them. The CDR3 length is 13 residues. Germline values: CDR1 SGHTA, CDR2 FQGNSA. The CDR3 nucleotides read TGTGCCAGCAGCGGGACGGACCCTGAAAAACTGTTTTTT. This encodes CASSGTDPEKLFF. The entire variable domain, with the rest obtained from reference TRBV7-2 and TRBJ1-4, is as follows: GAGVSQSPSNKVTEKGKDVELRCDPISGHTALYWYRQSLGQGLEFLIYFQGNSAPDKSGLPSDRFSAERTGGSVSTLTIQRTQQEDSAVYLCASSGTDPEKLFFGSGTQLSVL.

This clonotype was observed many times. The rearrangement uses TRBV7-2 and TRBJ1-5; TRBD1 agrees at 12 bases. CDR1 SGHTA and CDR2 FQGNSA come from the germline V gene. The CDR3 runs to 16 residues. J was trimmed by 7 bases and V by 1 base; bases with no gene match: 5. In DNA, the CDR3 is TGTGCCAGCAGCTTAGGAGGGACAGGGGGCGGCCAGCCCCAGCATTTT. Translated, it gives CASSLGGTGGGQPQHF. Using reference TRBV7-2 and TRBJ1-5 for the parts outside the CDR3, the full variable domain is GAGVSQSPSNKVTEKGKDVELRCDPISGHTALYWYRQSLGQGLEFLIYFQGNSAPDKSGLPSDRFSAERTGGSVSTLTIQRTQQEDSAVYLCASSLGGTGGGQPQHFGDGTRLSIL.

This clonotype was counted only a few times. For the CDR3, the DNA is TGTGCCAGCAGCCGTGACACGTTCGAGCAGTACTTC. Residues: CASSRDTFEQYF. This rearrangement joins TRBV7-9 to TRBJ2-7; D is ambiguous. The V gene's germline CDR1 is SEHNR and CDR2 FQNEAQ (reference sequence). V was trimmed by 5 bases and J by 6 bases, leaving 11 bases between them. CDR3 length: 12 residues.

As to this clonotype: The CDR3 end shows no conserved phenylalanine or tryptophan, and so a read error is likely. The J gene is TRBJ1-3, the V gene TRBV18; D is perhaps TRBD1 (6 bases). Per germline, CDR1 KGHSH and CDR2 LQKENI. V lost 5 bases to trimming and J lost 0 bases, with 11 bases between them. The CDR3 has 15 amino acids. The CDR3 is CASSSRDISGNTIYS. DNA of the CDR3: TGTGCCAGCTCATCTAGGGACATCTCTGGAAACACCATATATTCT.

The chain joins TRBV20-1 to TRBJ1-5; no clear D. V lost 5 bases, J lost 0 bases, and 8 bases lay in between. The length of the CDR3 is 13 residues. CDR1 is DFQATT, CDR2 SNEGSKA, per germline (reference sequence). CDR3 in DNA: TGCAGTGCTGTCCCGGGTAGCAATCAGCCCCAGCATTTT. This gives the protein CSAVPGSNQPQHF.

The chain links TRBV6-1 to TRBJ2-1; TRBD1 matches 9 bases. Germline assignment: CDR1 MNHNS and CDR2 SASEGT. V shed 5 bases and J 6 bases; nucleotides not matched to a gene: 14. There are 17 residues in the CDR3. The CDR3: CASSTRTNRGRFNEQFF. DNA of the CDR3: TGTGCCAGCAGTACACGGACGAACAGGGGGCGCTTCAATGAGCAGTTCTTC.

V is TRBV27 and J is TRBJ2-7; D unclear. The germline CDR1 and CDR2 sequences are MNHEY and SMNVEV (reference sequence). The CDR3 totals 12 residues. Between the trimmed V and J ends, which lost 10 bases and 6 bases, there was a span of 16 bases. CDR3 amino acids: CAILLPLGEQYF. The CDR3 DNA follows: TGTGCCATTCTTCTACCTTTGGGCGAGCAGTACTTC.

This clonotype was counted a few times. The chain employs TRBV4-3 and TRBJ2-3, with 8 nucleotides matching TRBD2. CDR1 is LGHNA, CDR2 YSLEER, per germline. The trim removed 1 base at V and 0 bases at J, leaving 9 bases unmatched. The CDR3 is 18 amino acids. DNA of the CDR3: TGCGCCAGCAGCCAAGTAAGCGGGAGCCGGTATAGCACAGATACGCAGTATTTT. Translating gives CASSQVSGSRYSTDTQYF.

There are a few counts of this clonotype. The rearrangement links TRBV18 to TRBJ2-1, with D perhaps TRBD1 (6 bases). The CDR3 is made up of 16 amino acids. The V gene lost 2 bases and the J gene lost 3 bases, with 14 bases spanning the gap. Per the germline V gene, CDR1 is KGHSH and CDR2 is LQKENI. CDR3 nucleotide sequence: TGTGCCAGCTCACCAGCGGCAGGGGCCGGCTACAATGAGCAGTTCTTC. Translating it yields CASSPAAGAGYNEQFF.